Presented here are 11 T cell receptor beta chains from one specimen sequenced in a study of cytomegalovirus exposure and HLA in healthy donors. 60 Vbeta and 13 Jbeta primers were used in PCR. Sequenced by immunoSEQ multiplex PCR; TCRdb stores in-frame clones only, minus some. Found here are some 150,000 clones, around 80% of them singletons; the top ten hold about 9.5%. The sequenced sample consisted of PBMCs. The receptors originated from a man aged 18-30 years in good health and CMV-seropositive.

Regarding this clone: One end of the junction does not line up with germline, which may come from a read error. This sequence joins TRBV2 and TRBJ1-6; TRBD1 agrees at 7 bases. The CDR3 has 15 residues. The germline CDR1 and CDR2 sequences are SNHLY and FYNNEI. The CDR3 sequence is CASNRDGTVNLPLHF. DNA of the CDR3: TGTGCCAGCAACCGAGATGGGACAGTAAATTTACCCCTCCACTTT.

The genes are TRBV6-5 and TRBJ1-1; no reliable D call. The CDR3 consists of 15 residues. V lost 2 bases, J lost 4 bases, and 14 bases lay in between. Germline lookup yields CDR1 MNHEY and CDR2 SVGAGI. CDR3 protein: CASSYLSEVFTEAFF. CDR3 nucleotides: TGTGCCAGCAGTTACCTTTCGGAGGTATTCACTGAAGCTTTCTTT.

V and J are TRBV2 and TRBJ2-7, with TRBD1 matching 9 bases. The ends lost 6 bases at V and 3 bases at J; junction bases unmatched: 3. The CDR3 is 13 residues long. Per germline, CDR1 SNHLY and CDR2 FYNNEI. CDR3: CASRGDRDYEQYF. In nucleotides, the CDR3 is TGTGCCAGCAGAGGGGACAGGGACTACGAGCAGTACTTC. The full variable domain, its missing parts supplied by reference TRBV2 and TRBJ2-7, is EPEVTQTPSHQVTQMGQEVILRCVPISNHLYFYWYRQILGQKVEFLVSFYNNEISEKSEIFDDQFSVERPDGSNFTLKIRSTKLEDSAMYFCASRGDRDYEQYFGPGTRLTVT.

The chain links TRBV9 to TRBJ1-1, with D possibly matching TRBD1 (6 bases). Trimming removed 2 bases from V and 6 bases from J, with 11 bases in between. In germline, CDR1 is SGDLS, CDR2 YYNGEE. The CDR3 runs to 13 residues. CDR3 nucleotide sequence: TGTGCCAGCAGCGTCTCAGGGGCGGCTGAAGCTTTCTTT. Translated, it gives CASSVSGAAEAFF.

This chain joins TRBV6-6 and TRBJ2-7; tentatively, D is TRBD1 (5 bases). Germline V lookup: CDR1 MNHNY, CDR2 SVGAGI (reference sequence). CDR3 size: 13 residues. The ends were cut back, 2 bases at V and 4 bases at J, with 9 bases in the middle. This CDR3 is CASSYRGLYEQYF. The DNA of the CDR3 is TGTGCCAGCAGTTACAGGGGCCTTTACGAGCAGTACTTC.

The chain is built from TRBV27 and TRBJ2-7; tentatively, D is TRBD1 (6 bases). The V and J ends lost 4 bases and 7 bases respectively, with 23 bases between them. CDR1 is MNHEY and CDR2 is SMNVEV in the germline V gene (reference sequence). The length of the CDR3 is 16 residues. CDR3 sequence reads: CASSYSQGRGSGEQYF. The CDR3 DNA sequence: TGTGCCAGCAGTTATTCTCAGGGCAGGGGATCTGGAGAGCAGTACTTC.

The rearrangement uses TRBV11-2 and TRBJ2-1; 10 bases map to TRBD2. This CDR3 contains 16 residues. Germline CDR1 is SGHAT and CDR2 is FQNNGV. Unmatched junction bases numbered 11, after V lost 4 bases and J lost 8 bases. CDR3 amino acids: CASSSMTSGSRDEQFF. The CDR3 DNA follows: TGTGCCAGCAGCTCTATGACTAGCGGGTCGCGGGATGAGCAGTTCTTC.

The J gene is TRBJ2-5, the V gene TRBV7-2; 7 nucleotides align to TRBD2. Looked up from germline, CDR1 is SGHTA and CDR2 is FQGNSA. CDR3 length: 17 residues. V dropped 2 bases and J dropped 4; count of bases not matched to a gene: 13. In DNA form, the CDR3 reads TGTGCCAGCAGCTTATACCGCGGGAGTATTGTCAGAGAGACCCAGTACTTC. It codes for CASSLYRGSIVRETQYF.

The J gene is TRBJ2-1, the V gene TRBV7-9; the match to TRBD1 covers 9 bases. This CDR3 is built from 14 residues. Trimming removed 2 bases from V and 9 bases from J; junction bases left unmatched: 5. Germline V lookup: CDR1 SEHNR, CDR2 FQNEAQ (reference sequence). CDR3 in DNA: TGTGCCAGCAGCTTATTAGCGACAGGGGGTGAGCAGTTCTTC. This sequence encodes CASSLLATGGEQFF.

The chain combines TRBV29-1 with TRBJ1-1; 10 bases line up with TRBD1. CDR1 is SQVTM, CDR2 ANQGSEA, per germline. Losses at the gene ends were 7 bases for V and 4 bases for J; bases not matched to a gene: 9. The CDR3 runs 14 residues. The CDR3: CSGRDRGRFTEAFF. In DNA form, the CDR3 reads TGCAGCGGGAGAGACAGGGGGCGTTTCACTGAAGCTTTCTTT.

The V gene is TRBV27, the J gene TRBJ2-7, with 10 nucleotides matching TRBD2. Per the germline V gene, CDR1 is MNHEY and CDR2 is SMNVEV (reference sequence). Losses at the gene ends were 4 bases for V and 0 bases for J; bases not matched to a gene: 3. This CDR3 spans 15 amino acids. The CDR3: CASSSVAGGSYEQYF. The CDR3 DNA is TGTGCCAGCAGTTCGGTAGCGGGAGGCTCCTACGAGCAGTACTTC.